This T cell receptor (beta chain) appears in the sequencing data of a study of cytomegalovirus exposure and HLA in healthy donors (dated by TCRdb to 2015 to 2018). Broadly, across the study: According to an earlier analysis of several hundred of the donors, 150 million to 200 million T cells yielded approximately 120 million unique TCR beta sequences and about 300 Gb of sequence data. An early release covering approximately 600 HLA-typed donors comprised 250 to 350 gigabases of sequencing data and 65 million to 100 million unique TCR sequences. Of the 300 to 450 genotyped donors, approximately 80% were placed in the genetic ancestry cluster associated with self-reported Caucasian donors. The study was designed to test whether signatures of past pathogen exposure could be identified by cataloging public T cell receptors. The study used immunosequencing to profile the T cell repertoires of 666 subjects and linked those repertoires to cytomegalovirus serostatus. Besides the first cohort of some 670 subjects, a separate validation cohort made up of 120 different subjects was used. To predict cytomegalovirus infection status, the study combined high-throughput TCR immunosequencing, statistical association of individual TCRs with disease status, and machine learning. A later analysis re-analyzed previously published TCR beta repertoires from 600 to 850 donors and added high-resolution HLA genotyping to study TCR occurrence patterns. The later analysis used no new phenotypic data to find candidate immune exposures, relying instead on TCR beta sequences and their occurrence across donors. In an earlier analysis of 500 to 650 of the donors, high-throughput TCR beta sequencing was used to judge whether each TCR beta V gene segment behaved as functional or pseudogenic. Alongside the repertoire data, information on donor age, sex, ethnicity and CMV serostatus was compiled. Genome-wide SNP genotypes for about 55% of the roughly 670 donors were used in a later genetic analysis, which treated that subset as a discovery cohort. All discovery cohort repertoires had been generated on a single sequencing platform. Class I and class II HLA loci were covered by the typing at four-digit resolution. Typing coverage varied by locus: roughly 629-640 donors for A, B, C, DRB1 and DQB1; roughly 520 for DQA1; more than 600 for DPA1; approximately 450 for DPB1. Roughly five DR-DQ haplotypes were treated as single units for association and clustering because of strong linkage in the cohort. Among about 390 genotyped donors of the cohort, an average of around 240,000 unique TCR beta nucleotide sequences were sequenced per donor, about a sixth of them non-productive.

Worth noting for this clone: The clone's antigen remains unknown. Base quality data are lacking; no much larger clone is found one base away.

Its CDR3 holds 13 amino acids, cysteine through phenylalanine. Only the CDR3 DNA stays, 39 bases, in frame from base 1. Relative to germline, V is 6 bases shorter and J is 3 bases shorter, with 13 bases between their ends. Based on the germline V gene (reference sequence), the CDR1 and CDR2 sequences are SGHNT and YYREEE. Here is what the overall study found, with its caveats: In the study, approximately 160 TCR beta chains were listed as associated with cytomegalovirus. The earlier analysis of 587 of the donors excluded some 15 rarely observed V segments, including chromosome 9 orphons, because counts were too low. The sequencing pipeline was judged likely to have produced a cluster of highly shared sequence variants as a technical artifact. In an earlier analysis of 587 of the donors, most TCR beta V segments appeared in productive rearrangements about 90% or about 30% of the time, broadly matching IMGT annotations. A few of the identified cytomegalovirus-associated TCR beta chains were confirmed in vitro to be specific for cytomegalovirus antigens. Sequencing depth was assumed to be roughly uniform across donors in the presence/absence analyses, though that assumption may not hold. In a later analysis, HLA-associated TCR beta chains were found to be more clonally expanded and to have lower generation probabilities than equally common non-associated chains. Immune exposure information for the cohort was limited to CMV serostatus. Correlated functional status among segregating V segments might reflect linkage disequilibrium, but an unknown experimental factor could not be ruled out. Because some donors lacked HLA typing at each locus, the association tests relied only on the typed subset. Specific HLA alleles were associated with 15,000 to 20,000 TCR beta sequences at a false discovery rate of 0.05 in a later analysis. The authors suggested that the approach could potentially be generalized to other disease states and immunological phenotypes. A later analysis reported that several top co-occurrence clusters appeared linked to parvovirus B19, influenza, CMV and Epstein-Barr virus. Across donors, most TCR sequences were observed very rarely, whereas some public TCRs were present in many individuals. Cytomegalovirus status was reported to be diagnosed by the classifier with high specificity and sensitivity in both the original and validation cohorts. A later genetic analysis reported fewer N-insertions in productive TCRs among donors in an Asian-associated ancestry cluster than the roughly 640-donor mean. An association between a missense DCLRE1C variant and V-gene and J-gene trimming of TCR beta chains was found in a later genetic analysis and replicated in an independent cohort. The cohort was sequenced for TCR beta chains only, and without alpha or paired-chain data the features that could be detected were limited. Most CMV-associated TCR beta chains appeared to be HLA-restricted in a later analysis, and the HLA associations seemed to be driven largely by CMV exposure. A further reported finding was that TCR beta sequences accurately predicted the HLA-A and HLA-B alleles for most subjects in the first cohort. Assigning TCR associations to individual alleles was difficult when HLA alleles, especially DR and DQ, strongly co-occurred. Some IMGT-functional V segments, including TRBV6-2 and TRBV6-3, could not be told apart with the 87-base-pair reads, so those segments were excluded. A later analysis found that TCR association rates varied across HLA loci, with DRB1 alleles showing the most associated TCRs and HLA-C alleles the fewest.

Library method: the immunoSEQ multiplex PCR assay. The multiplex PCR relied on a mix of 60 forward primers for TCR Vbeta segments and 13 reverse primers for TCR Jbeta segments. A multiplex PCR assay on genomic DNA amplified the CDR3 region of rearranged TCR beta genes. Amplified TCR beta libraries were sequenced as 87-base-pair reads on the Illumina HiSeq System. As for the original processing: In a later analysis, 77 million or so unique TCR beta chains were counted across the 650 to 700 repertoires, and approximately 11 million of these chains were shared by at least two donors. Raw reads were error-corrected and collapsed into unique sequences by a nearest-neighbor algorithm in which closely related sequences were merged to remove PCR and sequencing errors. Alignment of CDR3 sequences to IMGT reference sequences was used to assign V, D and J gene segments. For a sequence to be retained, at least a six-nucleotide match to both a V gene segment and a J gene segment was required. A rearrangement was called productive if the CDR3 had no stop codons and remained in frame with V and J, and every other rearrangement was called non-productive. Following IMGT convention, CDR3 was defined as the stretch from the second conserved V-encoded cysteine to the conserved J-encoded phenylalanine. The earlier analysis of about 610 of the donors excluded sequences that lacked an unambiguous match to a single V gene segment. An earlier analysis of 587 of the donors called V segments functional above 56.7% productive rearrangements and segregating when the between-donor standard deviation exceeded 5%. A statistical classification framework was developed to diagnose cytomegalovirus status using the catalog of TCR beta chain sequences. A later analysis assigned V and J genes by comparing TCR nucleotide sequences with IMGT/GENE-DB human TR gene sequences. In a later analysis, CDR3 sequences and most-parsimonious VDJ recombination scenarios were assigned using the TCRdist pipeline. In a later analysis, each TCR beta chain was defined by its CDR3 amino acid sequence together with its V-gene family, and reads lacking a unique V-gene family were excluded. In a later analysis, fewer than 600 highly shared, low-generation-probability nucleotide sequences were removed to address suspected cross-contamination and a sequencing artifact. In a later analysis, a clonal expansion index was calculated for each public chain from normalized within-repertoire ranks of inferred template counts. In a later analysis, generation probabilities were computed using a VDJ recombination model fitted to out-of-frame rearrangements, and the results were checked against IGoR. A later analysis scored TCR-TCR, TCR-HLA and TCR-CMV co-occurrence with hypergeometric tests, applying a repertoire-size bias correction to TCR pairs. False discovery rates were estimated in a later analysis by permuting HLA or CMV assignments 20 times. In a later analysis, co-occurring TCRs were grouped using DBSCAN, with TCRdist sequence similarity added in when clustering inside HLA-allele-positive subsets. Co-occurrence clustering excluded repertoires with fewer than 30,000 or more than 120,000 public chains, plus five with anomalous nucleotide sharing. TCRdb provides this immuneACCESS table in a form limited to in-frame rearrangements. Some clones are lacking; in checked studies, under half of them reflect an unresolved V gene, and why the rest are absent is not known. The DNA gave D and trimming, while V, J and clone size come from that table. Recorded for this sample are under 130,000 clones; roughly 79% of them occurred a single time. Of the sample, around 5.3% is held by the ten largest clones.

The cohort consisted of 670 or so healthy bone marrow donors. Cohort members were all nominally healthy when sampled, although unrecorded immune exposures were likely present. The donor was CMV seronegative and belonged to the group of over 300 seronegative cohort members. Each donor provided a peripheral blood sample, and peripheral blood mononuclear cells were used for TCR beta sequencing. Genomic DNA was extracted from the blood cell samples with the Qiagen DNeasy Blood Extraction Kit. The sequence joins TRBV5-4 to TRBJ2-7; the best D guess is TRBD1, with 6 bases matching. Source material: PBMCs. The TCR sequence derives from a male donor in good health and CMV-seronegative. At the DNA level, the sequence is TGTGCCAGCACCTCCAGAGGGGGCTACGAGCAGTACTTC. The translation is CASTSRGGYEQYF.